Listed here are 4 T cell receptor beta chains from one sample, sequenced in a study of cytomegalovirus exposure and HLA in healthy donors. 13 Jbeta primers and 60 Vbeta primers were used for the PCR. TCRdb keeps only in-frame clones here, not all; method: immunoSEQ multiplex PCR. Its listing shows roughly 40,000 clones. The sample comprised PBMCs. The receptor source for this set is a male donor in good health and CMV-seronegative.

V is TRBV5-1 and J is TRBJ2-1; weak D call: TRBD2 (6 bases). The CDR3 has 18 amino acids. V was trimmed by 5 bases and J by 5 bases, leaving 26 bases between them. The germline V gene has CDR1 SGHRS and CDR2 YFSETQ. The CDR3 sequence: CASRTQAVSSRGDNEQFF. In nucleotides, the CDR3 is TGCGCCAGCAGAACCCAAGCGGTCTCCTCCCGCGGGGACAATGAGCAGTTCTTC.

The J gene is TRBJ1-4, the V gene TRBV19; TRBD1 matches at 8 bases. The CDR3 runs to 16 residues. Losses at the gene ends were 5 bases for V and 4 bases for J; bases not matched to a gene: 9. Germline CDR1 reads LNHDA; CDR2 reads SQIVND (reference sequence). The CDR3 loop is CASSLDYRGFNEKLFF. CDR3 DNA: TGTGCCAGTAGTCTCGACTACAGGGGGTTTAATGAAAAACTGTTTTTT.

The J gene is TRBJ2-2, the V gene TRBV18; D gene unclear. The germline V gene has CDR1 KGHSH and CDR2 LQKENI. The ends were cut back, 3 bases at V and 4 bases at J, with 12 bases in the middle. This CDR3 has 15 amino acids. Here the CDR3 DNA reads TGTGCCAGCTCACCGTCCGCGGCAGTCACCGGGGAGCTGTTTTTT. Protein: CASSPSAAVTGELFF.

Notes on this clone: The same CDR3 can be traced to other DNA sequences in this sample. The DNA for the CDR3 is TGCGCCAGCAGCTTGAGCGGTCAAGAGACCCAGTACTTC. It is translated as CASSLSGQETQYF. V gene TRBV5-1 combines with J gene TRBJ2-5, with D perhaps TRBD2 (5 bases). V lost 1 base, J lost 2 bases, and 6 bases lay in between. Germline assignment: CDR1 SGHRS and CDR2 YFSETQ. This CDR3 has 13 amino acids.